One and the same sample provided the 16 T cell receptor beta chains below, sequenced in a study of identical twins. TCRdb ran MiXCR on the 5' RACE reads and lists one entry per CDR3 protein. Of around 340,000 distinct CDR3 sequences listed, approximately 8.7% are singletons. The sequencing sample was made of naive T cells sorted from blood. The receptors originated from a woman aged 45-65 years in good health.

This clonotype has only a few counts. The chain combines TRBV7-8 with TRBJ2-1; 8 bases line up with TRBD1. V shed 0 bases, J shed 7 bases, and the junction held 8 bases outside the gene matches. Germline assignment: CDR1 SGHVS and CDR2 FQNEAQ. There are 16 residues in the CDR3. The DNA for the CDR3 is TGTGCCAGCAGCTTAGCGTACCGGGACAGGAAGAATGAGCAGTTCTTC. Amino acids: CASSLAYRDRKNEQFF.

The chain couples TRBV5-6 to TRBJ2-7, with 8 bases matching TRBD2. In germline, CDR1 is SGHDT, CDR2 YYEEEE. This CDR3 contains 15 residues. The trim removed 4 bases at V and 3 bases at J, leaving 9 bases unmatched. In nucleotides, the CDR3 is TGTGCCAGCAGCCCTTCTAGCGGGCGCCGCTACGAGCAGTACGTC. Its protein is CASSPSSGRRYEQYV.

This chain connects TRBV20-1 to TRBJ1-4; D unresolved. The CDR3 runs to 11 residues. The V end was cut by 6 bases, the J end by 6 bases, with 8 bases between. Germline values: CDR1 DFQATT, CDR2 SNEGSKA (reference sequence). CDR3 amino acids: CSADNYEKLFF. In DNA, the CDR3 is TGCAGTGCCGACAACTATGAAAAACTGTTTTTT.

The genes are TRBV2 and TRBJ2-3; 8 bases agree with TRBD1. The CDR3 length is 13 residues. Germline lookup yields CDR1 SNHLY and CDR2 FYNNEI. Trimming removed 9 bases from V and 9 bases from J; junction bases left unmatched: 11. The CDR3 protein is CASFARDRITQYF. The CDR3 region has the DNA TGTGCCAGTTTCGCCCGGGACAGGATAACGCAGTATTTT.

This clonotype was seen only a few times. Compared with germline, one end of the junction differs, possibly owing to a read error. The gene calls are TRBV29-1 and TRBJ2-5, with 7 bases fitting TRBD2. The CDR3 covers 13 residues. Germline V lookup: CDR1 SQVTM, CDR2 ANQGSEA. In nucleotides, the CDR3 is TGCGGCGTGCGCGCAGCGGGAATTGAGACCCAGTACTTC. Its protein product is CGVRAAGIETQYF.

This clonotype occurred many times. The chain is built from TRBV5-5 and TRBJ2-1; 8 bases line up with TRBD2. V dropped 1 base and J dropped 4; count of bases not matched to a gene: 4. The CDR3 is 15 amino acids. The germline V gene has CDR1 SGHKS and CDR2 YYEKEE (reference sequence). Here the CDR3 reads CASSLTGTSYNEQFF. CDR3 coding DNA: TGTGCCAGCAGCTTGACTGGGACTAGTTACAATGAGCAGTTCTTC.

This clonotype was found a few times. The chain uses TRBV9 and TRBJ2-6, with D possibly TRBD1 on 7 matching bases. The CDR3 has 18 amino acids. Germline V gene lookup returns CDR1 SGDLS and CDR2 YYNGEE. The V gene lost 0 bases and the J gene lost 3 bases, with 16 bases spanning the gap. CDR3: CASSVGQGGVFGANVLTF. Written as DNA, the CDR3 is TGTGCCAGCAGCGTAGGACAGGGAGGAGTCTTTGGGGCCAACGTCCTGACTTTC.

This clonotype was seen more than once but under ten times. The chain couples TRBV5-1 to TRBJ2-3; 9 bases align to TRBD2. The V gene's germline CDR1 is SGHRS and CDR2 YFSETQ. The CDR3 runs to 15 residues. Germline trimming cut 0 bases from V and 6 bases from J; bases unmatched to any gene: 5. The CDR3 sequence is CASSLDGTSRDTQYF. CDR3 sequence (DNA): TGCGCCAGCAGCTTGGATGGGACTAGCCGGGATACGCAGTATTTT.

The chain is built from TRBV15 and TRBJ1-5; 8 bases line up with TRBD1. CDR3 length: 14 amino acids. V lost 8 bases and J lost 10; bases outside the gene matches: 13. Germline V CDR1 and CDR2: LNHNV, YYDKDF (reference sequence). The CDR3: CATGTDRGSFPQHF. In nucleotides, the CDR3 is TGTGCCACCGGAACCGACAGGGGTAGTTTTCCCCAGCATTTT.

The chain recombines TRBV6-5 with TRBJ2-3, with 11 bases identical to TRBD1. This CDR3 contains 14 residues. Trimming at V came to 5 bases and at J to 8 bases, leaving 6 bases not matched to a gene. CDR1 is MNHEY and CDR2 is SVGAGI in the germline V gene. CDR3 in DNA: TGTGCCAGCAGTCGCGGACAGGGGGCGCCTACGCAGTATTTT. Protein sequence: CASSRGQGAPTQYF.

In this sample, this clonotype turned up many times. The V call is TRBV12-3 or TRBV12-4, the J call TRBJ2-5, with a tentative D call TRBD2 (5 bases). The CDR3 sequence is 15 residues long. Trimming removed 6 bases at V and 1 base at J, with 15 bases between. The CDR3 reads CASRELELVQETQYF. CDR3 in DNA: TGTGCCAGCAGGGAACTCGAACTAGTCCAAGAGACCCAGTACTTC.

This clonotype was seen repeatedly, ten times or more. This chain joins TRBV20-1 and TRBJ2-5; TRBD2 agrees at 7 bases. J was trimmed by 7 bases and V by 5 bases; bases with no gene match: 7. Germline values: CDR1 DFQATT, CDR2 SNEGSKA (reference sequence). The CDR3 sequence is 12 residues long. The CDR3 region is CSAGRDYGTQYF. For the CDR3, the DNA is TGCAGTGCTGGCCGGGACTACGGGACCCAGTACTTC.

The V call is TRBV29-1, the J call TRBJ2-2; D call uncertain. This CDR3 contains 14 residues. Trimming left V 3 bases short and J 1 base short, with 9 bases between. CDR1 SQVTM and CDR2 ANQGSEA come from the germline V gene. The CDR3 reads CSVEHARNTGELFF. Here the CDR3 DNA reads TGCAGCGTTGAGCACGCGAGGAACACCGGGGAGCTGTTTTTT.

The CDR3 sequence: CTSGRDYTDTQYF. The CDR3 nucleotides are TGTACCAGCGGACGGGATTACACAGATACGCAGTATTTT. The chain has TRBV21-1 and TRBJ2-3; the table's D call of TRBD2 was not tested on the DNA. TRBV21-1 is a known pseudogene. The CDR3 sequence is 13 residues long.

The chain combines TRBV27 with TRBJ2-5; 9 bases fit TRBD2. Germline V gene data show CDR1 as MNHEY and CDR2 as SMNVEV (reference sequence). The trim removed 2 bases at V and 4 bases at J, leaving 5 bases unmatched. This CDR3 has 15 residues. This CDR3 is CASSLSGLARETQYF. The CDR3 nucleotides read TGTGCCAGCAGTTTAAGTGGACTAGCGAGAGAGACCCAGTACTTC.

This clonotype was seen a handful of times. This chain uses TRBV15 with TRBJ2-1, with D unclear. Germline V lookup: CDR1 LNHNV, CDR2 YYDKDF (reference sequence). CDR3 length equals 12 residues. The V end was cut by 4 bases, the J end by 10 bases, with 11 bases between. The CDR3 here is CATSIRQEEQFF. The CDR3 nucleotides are TGTGCCACCAGCATCCGCCAGGAAGAGCAGTTCTTC.